Below, 27 T cell receptor beta chains from the same sample are listed, as sequenced in a study of control samples from healthy donors and cancer patients. Assay: immunoSEQ multiplex PCR; the TCRdb copy retains only in-frame clones and omits some. The data contain roughly 60,000 clones, less than 95% of them singletons. The sequencing input was blood. The origin of the receptors is a man aged 25-45 years in good health.

A word on this clone: The junction differs from germline at one of its ends, possibly a read error. The chain uses TRBV11-2 and TRBJ2-7; D is unclear. Germline CDR1 reads SGHAT; CDR2 reads FQNNGV. CDR3 length: 14 amino acids. The CDR3 sequence: CAGSHTDGSYEQYF. CDR3 DNA sequence: TGTGCCGGCAGCCATACGGACGGAAGCTACGAGCAGTACTTC.

Details on this clone: A read error may account for a junction end that differs from germline. This sample also contains other DNA sequences that code for the same CDR3. The chain employs TRBV29-1 and TRBJ2-7; weak D call: TRBD2 (6 bases). CDR1 and CDR2 from the germline V gene are SQVTM and ANQGSEA. There are 14 residues in the CDR3. CDR3 coding DNA: TGTAGCGTCGGAGGGTCGGGGGAGACATACGAGCAGTACTTC. Amino acid sequence: CSVGGSGETYEQYF.

This chain connects TRBV11-2 to TRBJ2-1; TRBD1 matches 7 bases. The CDR3 totals 15 residues. V lost 0 bases and J lost 4; bases outside the gene matches: 3. Germline CDR1 is SGHAT and CDR2 is FQNNGV. CDR3 loop: CASSLEQGLYNEQFF. For the CDR3, the DNA is TGTGCCAGCAGCTTAGAACAGGGGCTATACAATGAGCAGTTCTTC. The whole variable domain, filled in from reference TRBV11-2 and TRBJ2-1, reads EAGVAQSPRYKIIEKRQSVAFWCNPISGHATLYWYQQILGQGPKLLIQFQNNGVVDDSQLPKDRFSAERLKGVDSTLKIQPAKLEDSAVYLCASSLEQGLYNEQFFGPGTRLTVL.

The J gene is TRBJ2-7, the V gene TRBV9; 11 nucleotides line up with TRBD2. Germline loops: CDR1 SGDLS, CDR2 YYNGEE. V was pared by 2 bases and J by 4 bases, with 8 bases of the junction left unmatched. The CDR3 covers 16 residues. The CDR3 nucleotides are TGTGCCAGCAGCGTGGAGACTAGCGGGGTTATATACGAGCAGTACTTC. Translated: CASSVETSGVIYEQYF.

The chain carries TRBV28 and TRBJ2-3; TRBD2 matches at 9 bases. The CDR3 sequence is 12 residues long. The junction had 5 bases not matched to a gene; V was cut back by 5 bases and J by 11 bases. Looked up from germline, CDR1 is MDHEN and CDR2 is SYDVKM. This CDR3 is CASSPGLALQYF. The CDR3 region has the DNA TGTGCCAGCAGTCCGGGACTAGCTCTGCAGTATTTT.

This chain uses TRBV15 with TRBJ2-4; a possible D gene is TRBD1 (5 bases). Trimming stripped 0 bases from V and 6 bases from J, with 9 bases between. CDR3 length: 14 residues. CDR1 and CDR2 (germline): LNHNV, YYDKDF (reference sequence). The CDR3 DNA follows: TGTGCCACCAGCAGAGATTTGGACATAAACATTCAGTACTTC. Amino acid sequence: CATSRDLDINIQYF.

The chain carries TRBV3-1 (or the pseudogene TRBV3-2) and TRBJ2-3; perhaps TRBD1 as D (5 bases). This CDR3 has 15 residues. Looked up from germline, CDR1 is LGHDT and CDR2 is YNNKEL (reference sequence). Trimming took off 8 bases at V and 2 bases at J, with 17 bases between the two ends. The CDR3 nucleotides are TGTGCCAGCTATACTGTCGGACAACACACAGATACGCAGTATTTT. This codes for CASYTVGQHTDTQYF.

The V call is TRBV24-1, the J call TRBJ1-4, with D perhaps TRBD1 (5 bases). CDR3 length: 14 amino acids. Trimming took off 3 bases at V and 7 bases at J, with 11 bases between the two ends. Germline CDR1 is KGHDR and CDR2 is SFDVKD. CDR3 coding DNA: TGTGCCACCAGTGATGGGGCCATAGGTGAAAAACTGTTTTTT. It yields the protein CATSDGAIGEKLFF.

This chain uses TRBV19 with TRBJ1-1, with D perhaps TRBD1 (5 bases). This CDR3 is 13 amino acids long. Germline CDR1 and CDR2: LNHDA and SQIVND (reference sequence). Trimming left V 3 bases short and J 1 base short, with 6 bases between. CDR3 sequence: CASSIGQNTEAFF. CDR3 in DNA: TGTGCCAGTAGTATCGGACAGAACACTGAAGCTTTCTTT.

The rearrangement uses TRBV7-9 and TRBJ1-2; tentative D call: TRBD1 (6 bases). The CDR3 covers 13 residues. The V end was cut by 6 bases, the J end by 8 bases, with 16 bases between. The germline gives CDR1 SEHNR, CDR2 FQNEAQ (reference sequence). The CDR3 region is CASSLTQGSGYTF. For the CDR3, the DNA is TGTGCCAGCAGTTTAACCCAGGGGTCCGGCTACACCTTC.

This rearrangement joins TRBV21-1 to TRBJ1-1; the table's D call, TRBD1, has no DNA check behind it. TRBV21-1 is a recognized pseudogene. CDR3 length equals 15 residues. This chain's CDR3 is CASSKDIQGSTEAFF. In DNA, the CDR3 is TGTGCCAGCAGCAAAGATATACAGGGATCCACTGAAGCTTTCTTT.

This chain connects TRBV11-2 to TRBJ2-5; TRBD1 agrees at 7 bases. With 0 bases clipped from V and 5 bases from J, the junction kept 6 bases outside the gene matches. Germline loops: CDR1 SGHAT, CDR2 FQNNGV. The CDR3 covers 15 residues. In DNA, the CDR3 is TGTGCCAGCAGCTTAGAAACAGGGGTAGTGGAGACCCAGTACTTC. Protein sequence: CASSLETGVVETQYF.

This clone was seen only once. As DNA, the CDR3 is TGCGCCAGCAGCTTGGCAGCAGGAGATACGCAGTATTTT. Its translation: CASSLAAGDTQYF. The chain carries TRBV5-1 and TRBJ2-3; no clear D. Germline CDR1 SGHRS, CDR2 YFSETQ. The CDR3 runs 13 residues. Trimming took off 0 bases at V and 5 bases at J, with 7 bases between the two ends. The full variable domain, completed using reference TRBV5-1 and TRBJ2-3, is KAGVTQTPRYLIKTRGQQVTLSCSPISGHRSVSWYQQTPGQGLQFLFEYFSETQRNKGNFPGRFSGRQFSNSRSEMNVSTLELGDSALYLCASSLAAGDTQYFGPGTRLTVL.

The rearrangement joins TRBV2 to TRBJ1-4, with TRBD1 as a possible D gene (6 bases). Germline CDR1 reads SNHLY; CDR2 reads FYNNEI. CDR3 length equals 16 residues. Trimming removed 3 bases from V and 0 bases from J, with 11 bases in between. The CDR3 DNA follows: TGTGCCAGCAGTGACGGCAGGGGAACAACTAATGAAAAACTGTTTTTT. Its protein is CASSDGRGTTNEKLFF.

The chain combines TRBV3-1 (or the pseudogene TRBV3-2) with TRBJ2-2; 11 bases line up with TRBD1. The CDR3 totals 15 residues. Germline-derived CDR1 and CDR2 are LGHDT and YNNKEL (reference sequence). V was pared by 5 bases and J by 6 bases, with 5 bases of the junction left unmatched. CDR3 amino acids: CASSFRDRGAGELFF. CDR3 sequence (DNA): TGTGCCAGCAGCTTCCGGGACAGGGGGGCCGGGGAGCTGTTTTTT.

V usage is TRBV29-1 and J usage is TRBJ2-1; possibly TRBD2 for D (6 bases). The germline V and J ends were trimmed by 4 bases and 6 bases, with 13 bases remaining between them. CDR1 is SQVTM, CDR2 ANQGSEA, per germline. The CDR3 sequence is 13 residues long. The CDR3 here is CSVVAGLSNEQFF. The CDR3 coding sequence is TGCAGCGTTGTTGCGGGGTTATCCAATGAGCAGTTCTTC.

V is TRBV11-2 and J is TRBJ1-5; D might be TRBD1 (6 bases). Germline CDR1 is SGHAT and CDR2 is FQNNGV. V was pared by 5 bases and J by 3 bases, with 11 bases between. This CDR3 is built from 14 residues. CDR3 loop: CASSTGTINQPQHF. In DNA form, the CDR3 reads TGTGCCAGCAGCACCGGGACAATCAATCAGCCCCAGCATTTT.

The V gene is TRBV2, the J gene TRBJ2-1, with 10 bases matching TRBD2. The ends lost 8 bases at V and 9 bases at J; junction bases unmatched: 13. The germline V gene encodes CDR1 SNHLY and CDR2 FYNNEI. This CDR3 region has 15 residues. CDR3 nucleotide sequence: TGTGCCAGCGTGCTCAGCGGGGGGGTACGAGGTGAGCAGTTCTTC. Translating gives CASVLSGGVRGEQFF.

The chain combines TRBV5-4 with TRBJ1-1, with a tentative D call TRBD1 (6 bases). Germline lookup yields CDR1 SGHNT and CDR2 YYREEE (reference sequence). The V gene lost 0 bases and the J gene lost 4 bases, with 7 bases spanning the gap. CDR3 length equals 13 residues. The CDR3 DNA sequence: TGTGCCAGCAGCTTGGAAGGGGGCACTGAAGCTTTCTTT. Protein product: CASSLEGGTEAFF.

The chain employs TRBV28 and TRBJ1-1; 10 bases agree with TRBD1. Germline V CDR1 and CDR2: MDHEN, SYDVKM. With 6 bases clipped from V and 1 base from J, the junction kept 2 bases outside the gene matches. The CDR3 is 14 residues long. The DNA of the CDR3 is TGTGCCAGCAGGACAGGGGGCCCGAACACTGAAGCTTTCTTT. This encodes CASRTGGPNTEAFF. The whole variable domain, filled in from reference TRBV28 and TRBJ1-1, reads DVKVTQSSRYLVKRTGEKVFLECVQDMDHENMFWYRQDPGLGLRLIYFSYDVKMKEKGDIPEGYSVSREKKERFSLILESASTNQTSMYLCASRTGGPNTEAFFGQGTRLTVV.

The chain couples TRBV6-5 to TRBJ2-5; D is ambiguous. Germline V gives CDR1 MNHEY, CDR2 SVGAGI. Trimming took off 6 bases at V and 2 bases at J, with 7 bases between the two ends. This CDR3 is built from 12 residues. CDR3 sequence: CASSDTQETQYF. Written as DNA, the CDR3 is TGTGCCAGCAGCGACACGCAAGAGACCCAGTACTTC.

The chain joins TRBV27 to TRBJ1-1, with 8 bases aligning to TRBD1. The CDR3 consists of 15 residues. Germline V CDR1 and CDR2: MNHEY, SMNVEV (reference sequence). The V segment lost 6 bases and the J segment 4 bases; nucleotides outside the gene matches: 10. CDR3 DNA: TGTGCCAGCAGCTTGGGACAGGTGAGGGTCACTGAAGCTTTCTTT. Protein product: CASSLGQVRVTEAFF.

Notes on this clone: At one boundary the junction diverges from the germline segment, which might be a read error. J is TRBJ1-2 and V is TRBV18, with a tentative D call TRBD1 (5 bases). The CDR3 contains 14 residues. Germline V gene lookup returns CDR1 KGHSH and CDR2 LQKENI. CDR3 sequence reads: CASPPGLANYGYTF. The CDR3 DNA reads as TGTGCCAGCCCACCAGGGTTAGCTAACTATGGCTACACCTTC.

CDR3 amino acids: CASSSSTGGALGTEAFF. Written as DNA, the CDR3 is TGTGCCAGTAGTAGTTCGACAGGGGGCGCGTTGGGCACTGAAGCTTTCTTT. This chain uses TRBV19 with TRBJ1-1, with 10 bases matching TRBD1. The J segment lost 4 bases and the V segment lost 4 bases, leaving 12 bases of the junction unmatched. This CDR3 has 17 residues. CDR1 is LNHDA and CDR2 is SQIVND in the germline V gene (reference sequence).

As DNA, the CDR3 is TGTGCCAGCAGGTTGACTAGCGGGACCTACGAGCAGTACTTC. It specifies CASRLTSGTYEQYF. This chain uses TRBV4-2 with TRBJ2-7; 11 bases fit TRBD2. Germline CDR1 is LGHNA and CDR2 is YNFKEQ. The junction had 3 bases not matched to a gene; V was cut back by 6 bases and J by 2 bases. The CDR3 is made up of 14 amino acids.

V and J are TRBV25-1 and TRBJ1-1; no clear D gene. The V and J ends lost 1 base and 2 bases respectively, with 8 bases between them. The CDR3 is made up of 14 amino acids. Germline values: CDR1 MGHDK, CDR2 SYGVNS. The CDR3 is CASSESKGNTEAFF. In DNA form, the CDR3 reads TGTGCCAGCAGTGAATCAAAGGGTAACACTGAAGCTTTCTTT.

In DNA, the CDR3 is TGCAGCGTCGGGGAAGCCGGGACAGGGGTCAGTCAGCCCCAGCATTTT. Translated, it gives CSVGEAGTGVSQPQHF. This chain joins TRBV29-1 and TRBJ1-5; 10 nucleotides match TRBD1. Germline loops: CDR1 SQVTM, CDR2 ANQGSEA. The CDR3 contains 16 residues. The ends lost 6 bases at V and 6 bases at J; junction bases unmatched: 14.